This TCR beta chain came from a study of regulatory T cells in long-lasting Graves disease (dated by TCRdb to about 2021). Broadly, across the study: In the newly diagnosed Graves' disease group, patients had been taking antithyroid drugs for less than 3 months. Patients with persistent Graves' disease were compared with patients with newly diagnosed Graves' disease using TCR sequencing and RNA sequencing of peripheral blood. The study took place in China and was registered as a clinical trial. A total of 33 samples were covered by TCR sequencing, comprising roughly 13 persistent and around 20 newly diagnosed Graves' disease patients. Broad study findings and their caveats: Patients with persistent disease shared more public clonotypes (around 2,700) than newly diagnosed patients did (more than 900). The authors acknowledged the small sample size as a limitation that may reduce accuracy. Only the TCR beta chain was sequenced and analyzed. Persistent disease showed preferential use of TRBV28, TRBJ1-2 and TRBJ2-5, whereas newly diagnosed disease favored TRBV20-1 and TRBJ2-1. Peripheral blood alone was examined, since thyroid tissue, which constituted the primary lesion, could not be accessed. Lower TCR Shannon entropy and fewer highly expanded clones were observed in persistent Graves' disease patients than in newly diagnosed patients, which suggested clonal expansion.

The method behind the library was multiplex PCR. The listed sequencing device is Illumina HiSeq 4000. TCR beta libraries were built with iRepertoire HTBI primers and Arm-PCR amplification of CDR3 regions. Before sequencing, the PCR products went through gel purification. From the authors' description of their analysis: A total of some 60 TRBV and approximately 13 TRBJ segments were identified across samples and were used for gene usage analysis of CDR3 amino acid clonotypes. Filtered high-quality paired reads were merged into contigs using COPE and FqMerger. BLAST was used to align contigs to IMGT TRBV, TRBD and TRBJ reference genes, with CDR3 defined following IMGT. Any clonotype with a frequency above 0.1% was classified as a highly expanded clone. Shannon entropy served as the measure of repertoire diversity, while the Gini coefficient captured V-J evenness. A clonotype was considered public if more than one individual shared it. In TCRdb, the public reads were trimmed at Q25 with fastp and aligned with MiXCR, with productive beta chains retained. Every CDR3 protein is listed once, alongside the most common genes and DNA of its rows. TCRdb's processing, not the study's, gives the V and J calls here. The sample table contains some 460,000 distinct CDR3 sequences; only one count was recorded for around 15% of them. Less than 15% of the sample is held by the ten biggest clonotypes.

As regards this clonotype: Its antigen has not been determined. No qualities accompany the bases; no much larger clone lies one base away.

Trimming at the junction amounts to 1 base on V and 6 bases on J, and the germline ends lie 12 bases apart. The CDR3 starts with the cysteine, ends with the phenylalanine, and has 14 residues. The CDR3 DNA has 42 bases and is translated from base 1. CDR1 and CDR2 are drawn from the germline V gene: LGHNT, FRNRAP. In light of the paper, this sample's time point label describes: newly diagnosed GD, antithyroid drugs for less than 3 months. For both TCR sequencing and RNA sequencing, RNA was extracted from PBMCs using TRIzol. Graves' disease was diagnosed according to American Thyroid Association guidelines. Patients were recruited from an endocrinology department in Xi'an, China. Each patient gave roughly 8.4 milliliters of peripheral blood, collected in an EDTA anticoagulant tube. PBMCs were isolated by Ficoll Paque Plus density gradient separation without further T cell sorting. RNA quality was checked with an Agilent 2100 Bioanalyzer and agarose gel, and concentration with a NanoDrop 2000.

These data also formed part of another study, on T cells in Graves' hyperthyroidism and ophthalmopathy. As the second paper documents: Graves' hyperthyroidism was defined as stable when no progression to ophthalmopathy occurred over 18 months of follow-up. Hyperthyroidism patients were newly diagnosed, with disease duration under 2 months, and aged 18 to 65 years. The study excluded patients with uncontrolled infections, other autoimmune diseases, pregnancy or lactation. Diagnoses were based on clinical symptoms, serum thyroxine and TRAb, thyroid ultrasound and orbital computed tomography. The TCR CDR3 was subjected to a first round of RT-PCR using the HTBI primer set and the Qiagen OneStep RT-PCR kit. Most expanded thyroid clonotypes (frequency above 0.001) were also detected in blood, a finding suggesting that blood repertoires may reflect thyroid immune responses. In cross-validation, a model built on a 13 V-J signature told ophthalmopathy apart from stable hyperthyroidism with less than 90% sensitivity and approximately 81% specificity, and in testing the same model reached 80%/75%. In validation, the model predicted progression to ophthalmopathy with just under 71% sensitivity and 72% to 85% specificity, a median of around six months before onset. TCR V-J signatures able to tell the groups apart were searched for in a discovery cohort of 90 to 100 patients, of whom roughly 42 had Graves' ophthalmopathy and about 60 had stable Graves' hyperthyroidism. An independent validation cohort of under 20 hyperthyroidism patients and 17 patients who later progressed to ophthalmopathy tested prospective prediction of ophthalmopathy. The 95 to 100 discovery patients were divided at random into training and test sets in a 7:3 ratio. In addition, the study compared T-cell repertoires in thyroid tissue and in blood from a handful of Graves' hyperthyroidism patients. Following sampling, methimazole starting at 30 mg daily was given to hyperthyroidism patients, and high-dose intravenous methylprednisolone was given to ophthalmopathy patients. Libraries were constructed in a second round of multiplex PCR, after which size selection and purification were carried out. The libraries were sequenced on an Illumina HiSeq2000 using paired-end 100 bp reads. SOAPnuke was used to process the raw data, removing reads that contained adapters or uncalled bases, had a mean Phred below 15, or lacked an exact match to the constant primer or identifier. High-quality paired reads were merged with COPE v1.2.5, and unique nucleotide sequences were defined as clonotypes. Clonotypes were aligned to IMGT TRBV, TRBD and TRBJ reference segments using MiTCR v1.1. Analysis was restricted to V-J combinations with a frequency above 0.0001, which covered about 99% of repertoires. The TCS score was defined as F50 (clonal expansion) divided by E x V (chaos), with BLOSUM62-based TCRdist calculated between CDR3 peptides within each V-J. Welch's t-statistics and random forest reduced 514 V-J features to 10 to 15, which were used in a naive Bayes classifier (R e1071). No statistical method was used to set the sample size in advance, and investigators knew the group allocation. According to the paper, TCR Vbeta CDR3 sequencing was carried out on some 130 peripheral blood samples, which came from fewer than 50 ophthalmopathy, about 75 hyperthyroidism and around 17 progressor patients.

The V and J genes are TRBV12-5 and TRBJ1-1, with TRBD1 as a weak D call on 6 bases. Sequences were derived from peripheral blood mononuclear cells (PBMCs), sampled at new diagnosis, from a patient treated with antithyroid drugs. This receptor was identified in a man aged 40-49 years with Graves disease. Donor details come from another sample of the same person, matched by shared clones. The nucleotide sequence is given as TGTGCTAGTGGTTTGGATCAGGGGCGATCTGAAGCTTTCTTT. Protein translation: CASGLDQGRSEAFF.